This TCR beta chain was recovered during a study of blood T cell repertoires in COVID-19. In the study overall: Spain, Italy and the United States supplied samples that represented acute and convalescent COVID-19. From T cells, B-cell-depleted T cells, or PBMCs came the material, which was cDNA or gDNA.

As processed by the authors: Reference gene primer amplification gave nucleated cell count estimates. The protocol was immunoSEQ multiplex PCR, while the TCRdb copy is restricted to in-frame clones and leaves out a portion. Clone size and the V and J calls come from that table; the DNA yielded D and trimming. The sample carries 55,000 to 65,000 clones, around 90% recorded once. The clonotype comes from a woman of 80 years or more with active COVID-19. Sequences were obtained from peripheral blood.

The CDR3: CASAATGTPANEQFF. CDR3 nucleotides: TGTGCCAGCGCCGCAACCGGGACTCCCGCCAATGAGCAGTTCTTC. The V call is TRBV27, the J call TRBJ2-1; D is possibly TRBD2 (6 bases). The CDR3 extends over 15 amino acids. Germline CDR1 and CDR2: MNHEY and SMNVEV (reference sequence). The germline V and J ends were trimmed by 8 bases and 6 bases, with 20 bases remaining between them.